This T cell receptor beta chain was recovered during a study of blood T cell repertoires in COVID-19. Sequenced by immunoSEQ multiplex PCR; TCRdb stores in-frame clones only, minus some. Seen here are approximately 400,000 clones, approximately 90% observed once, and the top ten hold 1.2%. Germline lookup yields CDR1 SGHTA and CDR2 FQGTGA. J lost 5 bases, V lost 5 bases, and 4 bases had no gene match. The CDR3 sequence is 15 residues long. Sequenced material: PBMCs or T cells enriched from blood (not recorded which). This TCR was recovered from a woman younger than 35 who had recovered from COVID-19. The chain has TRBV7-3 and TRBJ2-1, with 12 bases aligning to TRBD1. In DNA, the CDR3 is TGTGCCAGCAGCATGGGACAGGGGGCCGACAATGAGCAGTTCTTC. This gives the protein CASSMGQGADNEQFF.